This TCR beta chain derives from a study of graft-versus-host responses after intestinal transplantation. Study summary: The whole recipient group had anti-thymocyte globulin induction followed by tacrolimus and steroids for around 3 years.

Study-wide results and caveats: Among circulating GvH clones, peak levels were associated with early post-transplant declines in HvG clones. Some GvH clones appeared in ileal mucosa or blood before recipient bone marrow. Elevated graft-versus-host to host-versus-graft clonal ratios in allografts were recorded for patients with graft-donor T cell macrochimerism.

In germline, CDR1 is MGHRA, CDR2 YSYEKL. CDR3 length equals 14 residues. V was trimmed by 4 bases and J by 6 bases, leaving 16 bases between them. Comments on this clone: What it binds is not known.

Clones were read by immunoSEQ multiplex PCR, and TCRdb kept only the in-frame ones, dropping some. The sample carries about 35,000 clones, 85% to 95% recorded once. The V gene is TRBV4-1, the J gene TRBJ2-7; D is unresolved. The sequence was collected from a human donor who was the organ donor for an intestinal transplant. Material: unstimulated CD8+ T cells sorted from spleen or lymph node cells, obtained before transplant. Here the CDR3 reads CASSRGVGNLEQYF. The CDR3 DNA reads TGCGCCAGCAGCCGTGGAGTTGGCAACCTCGAGCAGTACTTC.